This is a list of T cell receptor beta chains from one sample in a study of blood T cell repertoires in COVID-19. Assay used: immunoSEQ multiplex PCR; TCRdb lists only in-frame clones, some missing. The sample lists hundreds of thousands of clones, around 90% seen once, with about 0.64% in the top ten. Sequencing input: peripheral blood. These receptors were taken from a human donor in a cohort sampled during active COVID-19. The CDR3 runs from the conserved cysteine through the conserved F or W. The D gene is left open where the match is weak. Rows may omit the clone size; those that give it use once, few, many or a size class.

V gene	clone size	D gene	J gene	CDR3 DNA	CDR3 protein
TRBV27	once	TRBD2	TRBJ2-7	TGTGCCAGCAGTTTACTTTATCGCGGGAGGGCCTTCTACGAGCAGTACTTC	CASSLLYRGRAFYEQYF
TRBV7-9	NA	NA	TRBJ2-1	TGTGCCAGCAGCTCTCGTTACAATGAGCAGTTCTTC	CASSSRYNEQFF
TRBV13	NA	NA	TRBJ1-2	TGTGCCAGCAGCTCCAGAACGGAGGTACCTGGCTACACCTTC	CASSSRTEVPGYTF
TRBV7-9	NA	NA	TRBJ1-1	TGTGCCAGCAGTAGGCGTTGGGGGCTCGACACTGAAGCTTTCTTT	CASSRRWGLDTEAFF
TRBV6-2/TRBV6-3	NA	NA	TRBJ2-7	TGTGCCAGCAGTTACGCAGGGGGGCCGTACGAGCAGTACTTC	CASSYAGGPYEQYF
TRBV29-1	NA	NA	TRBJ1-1	TGCAGCGGTGAGGGGGGGAACACTGAAGCTTTCTTT	CSGEGGNTEAFF
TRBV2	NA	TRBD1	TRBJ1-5	TGTGCCAGCGGAAAATTCGGACAGGTTGTAGGTCAGCCCCAGCATTTT	CASGKFGQVVGQPQHF
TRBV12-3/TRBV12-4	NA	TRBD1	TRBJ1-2	TGTGCCAGCAGCCCAGACAGGGATCATGGCTACACCTTC	CASSPDRDHGYTF
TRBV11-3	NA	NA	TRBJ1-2	TGTGCCGGAGGGCCGCGCGGGGGAGGAAACTATGGCTACACCTTC	CAGGPRGGGNYGYTF
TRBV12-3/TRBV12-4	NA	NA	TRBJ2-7	TGTGCCAGCAGTTTATCTCTAGCAGACAAGCAGTACTTC	CASSLSLADKQYF
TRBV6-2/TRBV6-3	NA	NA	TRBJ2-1	TGTGCCAGCCGCCCCGGGGACTACAATGAGCAGTTCTTC	CASRPGDYNEQFF
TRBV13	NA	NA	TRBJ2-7	TGTGCCAGCAGCCCCGCGGGGCGGGGCGGTGACGAGCAGTACTTC	CASSPAGRGGDEQYF
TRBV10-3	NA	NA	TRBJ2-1	TGTGCCATCCACAGAGGAACTAGCAGGGACAATGAGCAGTTCTTC	CAIHRGTSRDNEQFF
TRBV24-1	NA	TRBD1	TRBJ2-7	TGTGCCACCAGTGATCCAGGGGACAGCCACCCAGAGCAGTACTTC	CATSDPGDSHPEQYF
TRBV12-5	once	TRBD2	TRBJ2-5	TGTGCTAGTGGTCCCGAGCGGGGGAGGTTGGAGACCCAGTACTTC	CASGPERGRLETQYF
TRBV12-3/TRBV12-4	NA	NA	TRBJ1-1	TGTGCCAGCAGTCCACCGGGGGGCACTGAAGCTTTCTTT	CASSPPGGTEAFF
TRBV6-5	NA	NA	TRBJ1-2	TGTGCCAGCAGTTATCCGGGACATAATGGCTACACCTTC	CASSYPGHNGYTF
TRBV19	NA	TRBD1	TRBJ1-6	TGTGCCAGCAGAACTCCAGGGGGAGGATCCTATAATTCACCCCTCCACTTT	CASRTPGGGSYNSPLHF
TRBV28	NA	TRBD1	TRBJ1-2	TGTGCCAGCAGTTTAACTGGACAGGGAATAGGTGGCTACACCTTC	CASSLTGQGIGGYTF
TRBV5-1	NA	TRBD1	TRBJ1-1	TGCGCCAGCAGGGATACTAGGGGACAGGGGGCAAACACTGAAGCTTTCTTT	CASRDTRGQGANTEAFF
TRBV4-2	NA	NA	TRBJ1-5	TGTGCCAGCAGCCCCCAAATCAGGAGCAATCAGCCCCAGCATTTT	CASSPQIRSNQPQHF
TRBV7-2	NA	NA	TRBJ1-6	TGTGCCAGCAGCACCGGGGGGCGGTCACCCCTCCACTTT	CASSTGGRSPLHF
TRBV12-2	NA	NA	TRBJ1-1	TGTGCAAGTCGCGCCGAGAGACGGACAACGAACACTGAAGCTTTCTTT	CASRAERRTTNTEAFF
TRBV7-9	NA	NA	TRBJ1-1	TGTGCCAGCAGCCTGGAACCAGGAGCTTTCTTT	CASSLEPGAFF
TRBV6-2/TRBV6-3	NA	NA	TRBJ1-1	TGTGCCAGCAGTTGGGGGGGTCGCGGGACTGAAGCTTTCTTT	CASSWGGRGTEAFF
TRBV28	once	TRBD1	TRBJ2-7	TGTGCCAGCAGTTCCGTCGGGGACAGGCCGTACGAGCAGTACTTC	CASSSVGDRPYEQYF
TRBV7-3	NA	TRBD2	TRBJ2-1	TGTGCCAGCAGCCGGGTACTAGCGGGAATTAATGAGCAGTTCTTC	CASSRVLAGINEQFF
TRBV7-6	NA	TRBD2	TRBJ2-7	TGTGCCAGCAGCCCCGGGGGAGGGGCCCCCTACGAGCAGTACTTC	CASSPGGGAPYEQYF
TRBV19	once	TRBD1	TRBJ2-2	TGTGCCAGTAGTATAGGAGGGACAGGGTTTACCGGGGAGCTGTTTTTT	CASSIGGTGFTGELFF
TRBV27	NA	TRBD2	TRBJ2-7	TGTGCCAGCAGTTTATACGGGGGGTGGGGTGGCTCCTACGAGCAGTACTTC	CASSLYGGWGGSYEQYF
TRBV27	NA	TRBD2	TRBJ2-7	TGTGCCAGCAGTTTCTACACTAGCGGGAGCTCCTACGAGCAGTACTTC	CASSFYTSGSSYEQYF
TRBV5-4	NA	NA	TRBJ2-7	TGTGCCAGCAGCTCTCCAACCGGGACTTCCTCTACGACCTACGAGCAGTACTTC	CASSSPTGTSSTTYEQYF
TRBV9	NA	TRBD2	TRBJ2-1	TGTGCCAGCAGCGTAGACCCTAGCGGGGTAGGGAATGAGCAGTTCTTC	CASSVDPSGVGNEQFF
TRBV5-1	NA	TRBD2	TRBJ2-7	TGCGCCAGCAGCATCCCAGCGGGAGGAAACTACGAGCAGTACTTC	CASSIPAGGNYEQYF
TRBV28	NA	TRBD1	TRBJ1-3	TGTGCCAGCAGCTATCCGGGACAGGGGGCAAACACCATATATTTT	CASSYPGQGANTIYF
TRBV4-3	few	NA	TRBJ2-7	TGCGCCAGCAGCCAAGACAGGATCTACGAGCAGTACTTC	CASSQDRIYEQYF
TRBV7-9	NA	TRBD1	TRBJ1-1	TGTGCCAGCAGCCCGGGACAGGGTCTGAACACTGAAGCTTTCTTT	CASSPGQGLNTEAFF
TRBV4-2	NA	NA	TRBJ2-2	TGTGCCAGCAGCCAAGCCCCAGCAGGGATGAACACCGGGGAGCTGTTTTTT	CASSQAPAGMNTGELFF
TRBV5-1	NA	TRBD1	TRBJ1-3	TGCGCCAGCAGCTTGTACCCTCCGGGACAGCGAAGCTCTGGAAACACCATATATTTT	CASSLYPPGQRSSGNTIYF
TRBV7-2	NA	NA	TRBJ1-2	TGTGCCAGCAGCTTAGCGTCGGGAGGTGGCTATGGCTACACCTTC	CASSLASGGGYGYTF
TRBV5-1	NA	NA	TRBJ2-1	TGCGCCAGCAGCCCCGGGACACCGAATGAGCAGTTCTTC	CASSPGTPNEQFF
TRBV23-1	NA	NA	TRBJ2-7	TGCGCCAGCAGTTTCCAGGGTGAAGGCGGCGAGCAGTACTTC	CASSFQGEGGEQYF
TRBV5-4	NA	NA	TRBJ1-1	TGTGCCAGCAGTACGGGGAACACTGAAGCTTTCTTT	CASSTGNTEAFF
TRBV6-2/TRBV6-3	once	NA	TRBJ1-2	TGTGCCAGCAGTTACTACCGGGACGGGGGAGGCTATGGCTACACCTTC	CASSYYRDGGGYGYTF
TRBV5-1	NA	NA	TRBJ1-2	TGCGCCAGCAGCCCGGTAAGGGGGGGGCCCAACTATGGCTACACCTTC	CASSPVRGGPNYGYTF
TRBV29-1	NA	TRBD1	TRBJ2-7	TGCAGCGTACTCCGGGACAGAGAATACGAGCAGTACTTC	CSVLRDREYEQYF
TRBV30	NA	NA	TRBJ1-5	TGTGCCTGGAGTGATCGACAGGCCCAGCCCCAGCATTTT	CAWSDRQAQPQHF
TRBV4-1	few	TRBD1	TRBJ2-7	TGCGCCAGCAGCCAAGATTCAGGGGGCCATTACGAGCAGTACTTC	CASSQDSGGHYEQYF
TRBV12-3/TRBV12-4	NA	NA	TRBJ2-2	TGTGCCAGCAGTTTCGGAGGATCCGGGGAGCTGTTTTTT	CASSFGGSGELFF
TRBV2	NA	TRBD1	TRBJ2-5	TGTGCCAGCACGAGGACAGGACAAGAGACCCAGTACTTC	CASTRTGQETQYF
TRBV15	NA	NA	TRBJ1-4	TGTGCCACCAGCAGAGAGGTGACAAGTAATGAAAAACTGTTTTTT	CATSREVTSNEKLFF
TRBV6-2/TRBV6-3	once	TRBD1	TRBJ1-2	TGTGCCAGCAGTTATAACCGGGACAGGGGAATCGGCTACACCTTC	CASSYNRDRGIGYTF
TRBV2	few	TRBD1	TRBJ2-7	TGTGCCAGCGATGACCGGGACAGGATCTCCTACGAGCAGTACTTC	CASDDRDRISYEQYF
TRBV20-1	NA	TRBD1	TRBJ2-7	TGCAGTGCTTCAGGGGGCTTGGGATACTTC	CSASGGLGYF
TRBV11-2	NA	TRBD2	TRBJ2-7	TGTGCCAGCAGCCACCTGACTAGCGGGAGCTCCTACGAGCAGTACTTC	CASSHLTSGSSYEQYF
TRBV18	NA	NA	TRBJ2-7	TGTGCCAGCTCGCAGTCGGACACATCCTACGAGCAGTACTTC	CASSQSDTSYEQYF
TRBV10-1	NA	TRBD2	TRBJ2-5	TGCGCCAGCAGTGAGTCGGGACTAGCGGGGGCTCAAGAGACCCAGTACTTC	CASSESGLAGAQETQYF